Listed below are T cell receptor beta chains from one sample, sequenced in a study of shared T cell receptors in the human thymus. TCRdb's table, derived via immunoSEQ multiplex PCR, lists solely in-frame clones and lacks some. The profile shows roughly 700,000 clones, approximately 88% of them singletons. These same data were also listed under a study on human thymus T cells.

Sequencing was performed on thymocytes. Receptors were obtained from a boy in the first two years of life with a congenital heart defect. Each CDR3 is given with its conserved first and last residue. A D gene is named only where the DNA matches it firmly. Not all rows give a size; the values are once, few, many and, for expanded clones, a class.

>TRBV27|NA|TRBJ2-7|NA
TGTGCCAGCAGTTTTGGGCAGGGGGGAGTCGAGCAGTACTTC
CASSFGQGGVEQYF
>TRBV27|NA|TRBJ1-1|NA
TGTGCCAGCAGTTCCCCTGACAGTCGCAATGAAGCTTTCTTT
CASSSPDSRNEAFF
>TRBV11-3|NA|TRBJ2-1|TRBD2
TGTGCCAGCAGCCGGGGCGGCCTAGCGGGAGTCAATGAGCAGTTCTTC
CASSRGGLAGVNEQFF
>TRBV20-1|NA|TRBJ2-7|NA
TGCAGTTACCGGGACTACGAGCAGTACTTC
CSYRDYEQYF
>TRBV5-6|NA|TRBJ2-7|NA
TGTGCCAGCAGCTGTCCCAGTGGACGGGGGACTTCCTACGAGCAGTACTTC
CASSCPSGRGTSYEQYF
>TRBV10-3|NA|TRBJ2-7|TRBD2
TGTGCCATCAGTGAGTGGGGTAAGGGGACTAGCGGGACCCGGGACTACGAGCAGTACTTC
CAISEWGKGTSGTRDYEQYF
>TRBV15|NA|TRBJ1-2|NA
TGTGCCACCAGCAGAGATAAAACGGAGCCATATGGCTACACCTTC
CATSRDKTEPYGYTF
>TRBV19|NA|TRBJ1-4|NA
TGTGCCAGTAGTACCTCCCCGGACAGATCAACTAATGAAAAACTGTTTTTT
CASSTSPDRSTNEKLFF
>TRBV4-1|NA|TRBJ2-5|NA
TGCGCCAGCAGCCAAGAATTGTGGGGGCTGGGGCAGTACTTC
CASSQELWGLGQYF
>TRBV27|NA|TRBJ2-7|TRBD2
TGTGCCAGCAGTTTATGGGCTAGCGGGAAGGGGTCTCTCGAGCAGTACTTC
CASSLWASGKGSLEQYF
>TRBV6-1|NA|TRBJ1-5|TRBD1
TGTGCCAGCGGACAGGGGAATCAGCCCCAGCATTTT
CASGQGNQPQHF
>TRBV30|NA|TRBJ2-3|NA
TGTGCCTGGAGTCGGGACGGGGGAGAATGCACAGATACGCAGTATTTT
CAWSRDGGECTDTQYF
>TRBV7-9|once|TRBJ2-7|NA
TGTGCCAGCAGGCCACGGCGGATCCCGACCTACGAGCAGTACTTC
CASRPRRIPTYEQYF
>TRBV2|NA|TRBJ2-7|TRBD2
TGTGCCAGCAGTCAACCTGCGGGACTAGCGGGGAGCTACGAGCAGTACTTC
CASSQPAGLAGSYEQYF
>TRBV4-3|NA|TRBJ2-2|TRBD2
TGCGCCAGCAGCCAAAGGAGCGGGAGAGGGACCGGGGAGCTGTTTTTT
CASSQRSGRGTGELFF
>TRBV4-2|NA|TRBJ2-7|TRBD2
TGTGCCAGCAGCCCCCGAGGCGGGAGCCTGTACGAGCAGTACTTC
CASSPRGGSLYEQYF
>TRBV10-3|NA|TRBJ2-3|NA
TGTGCCATCAGTGAGTCGAGAGGACTTCCTAGCACAGATACGCAGTATTTT
CAISESRGLPSTDTQYF
>TRBV6-4|NA|TRBJ2-7|NA
TGTGCCAGCAGTGATGGAGTGGGGGCCGAGCAGTACTTC
CASSDGVGAEQYF
>TRBV18|once|TRBJ1-5|TRBD1
TGTGCCAGCTCAACGACAGGGCATTATAGCAATCAGCCCCAGCATTTT
CASSTTGHYSNQPQHF
>TRBV5-4|NA|TRBJ1-1|NA
TGTGCCAGCAGCTTAAACAGGATGAACACTGAAGCTTTCTTT
CASSLNRMNTEAFF
>TRBV19|NA|TRBJ1-5|NA
TGTGCCAGTATGGGGGGGGGCGAAGTCGGCAATCAGCCCCAGCATTTT
CASMGGGEVGNQPQHF
>TRBV11-2|NA|TRBJ2-1|NA
TGTGCCAGCAGCTTATTGAGCGGTCAAGCCAATGAGCAGTTCTTC
CASSLLSGQANEQFF
>TRBV15|NA|TRBJ1-4|NA
TGTGCCACCAGCAGAACAGAGCCTTTACCAACTAATGAAAAACTGTTTTTT
CATSRTEPLPTNEKLFF
>TRBV7-9|NA|TRBJ1-2|NA
TGTGCCAGCAGCTTAGTCGGCTCGCAGGGCCGGGCTTATGGCTACACCTTC
CASSLVGSQGRAYGYTF
>TRBV5-6|NA|TRBJ2-2|TRBD2
TGTGCCAGCAGCTTGGTGCCTAGCGGGAGGGTTGAGGACACCGGGGAGCTGTTTTTT
CASSLVPSGRVEDTGELFF
>TRBV20-1|NA|TRBJ2-7|NA
TGCAGTGCTAGAGATCCCCGCGTTCGGTACTTC
CSARDPRVRYF
>TRBV4-3|once|TRBJ2-7|TRBD1
TGCGCCAGCAGCCGCGAACCTGGACAGGACTCCTACGAGCAGTACTTC
CASSREPGQDSYEQYF
>TRBV6-5|NA|TRBJ2-7|NA
TGTGCCAGCAGTCCGCAACAGGGCTGGGAGCAGTACTTC
CASSPQQGWEQYF
>TRBV7-2|NA|TRBJ2-7|NA
TGTGCCAGCAGCTTAAGAAACCGGGGCAGCGGGTACGAGCAGTACTTC
CASSLRNRGSGYEQYF
>TRBV7-2|NA|TRBJ1-2|NA
TGTGCCAGCAGCTCAAAGGGCAGGGGAGTCTATGGCTACACCTTC
CASSSKGRGVYGYTF
>TRBV14|NA|TRBJ2-7|TRBD1
TGTGCCAGCAGCCAAGAAATCCGGGACAGGGACGAGCAGTACTTC
CASSQEIRDRDEQYF
>TRBV5-4|NA|TRBJ2-1|NA
TGTGCCAGCAGCCCAACTACGACTGGGTTTTACAATGAGCAGTTCTTC
CASSPTTTGFYNEQFF
>TRBV2|few|TRBJ2-7|TRBD1
TGTGCCAGCAGGGAAGGACAGGGGGGGTACGAGCAGTACTTC
CASREGQGGYEQYF
>TRBV9|NA|TRBJ2-5|TRBD2
TGTGCCAGCAGCGTAGCGGGACTAGCGGGAGCATGGTTACAAGAGACCCAGTACTTC
CASSVAGLAGAWLQETQYF
>TRBV4-3|once|TRBJ2-7|NA
TGCGCCAGCAGCCAAGACCTCCGGGGGTCGGGCGAGCAGTACTTC
CASSQDLRGSGEQYF
>TRBV5-1|NA|TRBJ1-2|NA
TGCGCCAGCAGCGCTAACAGGTCGAGTGGCTACACCTTC
CASSANRSSGYTF
>TRBV4-2|few|TRBJ2-4|NA
TGTGCCAGCAGCCAAGAGGCTGAGGACATTCAGTACTTC
CASSQEAEDIQYF
>TRBV25-1|NA|TRBJ2-7|NA
TGTGCCAGCAGTGAGCCCCACGCGGTCTCCTACGAGCAGTACTTC
CASSEPHAVSYEQYF
>TRBV11-3|NA|TRBJ2-7|TRBD2
TGTGCCAGCAGCCCCGACAGCGGGAGGGCCTTTTACGAGCAGTACTTC
CASSPDSGRAFYEQYF
>TRBV19|few|TRBJ1-2|NA
TGTGCCAGTAGTATCCGGCCCGGGGGTGTCGGGGGCTACACCTTC
CASSIRPGGVGGYTF
>TRBV5-6|NA|TRBJ1-4|NA
TGTGCCAGCAGCCCGGACAGTGGGGGCGAAAAACTGTTTTTT
CASSPDSGGEKLFF
>TRBV4-2|NA|TRBJ1-3|NA
TGTGCCAGCAGCCAAGATGGCGGGACCACTGGAAACACCATATATTTT
CASSQDGGTTGNTIYF
>TRBV4-3|few|TRBJ2-1|NA
TGCGCCAGCAGCCACCGACCGGGACTCTCCTACAATGAGCAGTTCTTC
CASSHRPGLSYNEQFF
>TRBV6-1|NA|TRBJ2-7|NA
TGTGCCAGCAGTGAAGGGTGGGAGTACGAGCAGTACTTC
CASSEGWEYEQYF
>TRBV4-2|NA|TRBJ2-2|TRBD2
TGTGCCAGCAGCCACGGGGTAGCGGGAGGGCCTAAGGGCGGGGAGCTGTTTTTT
CASSHGVAGGPKGGELFF
>TRBV7-8|NA|TRBJ1-1|NA
TGTGCCAGCAGCTCACCTGCCGGGACAGAAGCTTTCTTT
CASSSPAGTEAFF
>TRBV6-6|NA|TRBJ2-7|NA
TGTGCCAGCAGTTACCTAACTAGCTGGGTGGGCGAGCAGTACTTC
CASSYLTSWVGEQYF
>TRBV5-6|NA|TRBJ1-1|TRBD1
TGTGCCAGCAGCCCTACCGGAAGGAGGGGGCAGGAGGCTTTCTTT
CASSPTGRRGQEAFF
>TRBV27|once|TRBJ2-7|NA
TGTGCCAGCAGTTCCACCGCAGGGGCCCTTCATTACGAGCAGTACTTC
CASSSTAGALHYEQYF
>TRBV7-2|NA|TRBJ2-2|NA
TGTGCCAGCAGCCACCGGGACTCCTACACCGGGGAGCTGTTTTTT
CASSHRDSYTGELFF
>TRBV25-1|NA|TRBJ1-4|TRBD1
TGTGCCAGCAGTTCCCGGACAGGCAGCAATGAAAAACTGTTTTTT
CASSSRTGSNEKLFF
>TRBV5-6|NA|TRBJ2-7|NA
TGTGCCAGCAGCCGGGGATACGAGCAGTACTTC
CASSRGYEQYF
>TRBV7-9|NA|TRBJ2-1|NA
TGTGCCAGCAGCTTCCGGGACTCCCCCTACAATGAGCAGTTCTTC
CASSFRDSPYNEQFF